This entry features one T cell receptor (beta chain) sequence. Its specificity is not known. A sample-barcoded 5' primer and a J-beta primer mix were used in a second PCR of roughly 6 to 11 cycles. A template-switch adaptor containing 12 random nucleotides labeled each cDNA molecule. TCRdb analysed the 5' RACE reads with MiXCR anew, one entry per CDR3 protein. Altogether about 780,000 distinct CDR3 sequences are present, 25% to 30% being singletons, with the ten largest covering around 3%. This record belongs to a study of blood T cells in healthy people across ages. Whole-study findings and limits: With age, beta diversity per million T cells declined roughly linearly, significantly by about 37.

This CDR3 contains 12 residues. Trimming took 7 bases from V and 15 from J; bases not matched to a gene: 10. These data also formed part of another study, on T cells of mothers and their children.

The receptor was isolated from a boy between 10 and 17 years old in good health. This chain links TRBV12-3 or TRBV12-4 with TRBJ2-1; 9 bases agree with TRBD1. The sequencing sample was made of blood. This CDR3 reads CASTSTGGSVFF. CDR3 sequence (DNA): TGTGCCAGCACCAGTACAGGGGGCAGCGTGTTCTTC.